The rows below give T cell receptor beta chains drawn from one sample of a study of T cells in Graves' hyperthyroidism and ophthalmopathy. TCRdb called the multiplex PCR reads again in MiXCR, with one record for every CDR3 protein. The table shows a few hundred thousand distinct CDR3 sequences, with around 46% occurring only once. Source material: peripheral blood or thyroid tissue (not recorded which). These receptor sequences come from a woman aged 18-35 years with Graves' hyperthyroidism. The CDR3 runs from the conserved cysteine through the conserved F or W. Fields, in order: D gene, V gene, J gene, clone size, CDR3 DNA, CDR3 protein. D genes are given only for firm matches. Clone size is not always given. Where it is, it says once, few, many or a class for expanded clones.

d_call: TRBD1; v_call: TRBV20-1; j_call: TRBJ2-7; clone_size: few; cdr3_nt: TGCAGTGCTAGCACCGGACAGGGGCGAACCTACGAGCAGTACTTC; cdr3_aa: CSASTGQGRTYEQYF
d_call: NA; v_call: TRBV29-1; j_call: TRBJ1-1; clone_size: once; cdr3_nt: TGCAGCGTTGATTTTGGTGGAACTAACACTGAAGCTTTCTTT; cdr3_aa: CSVDFGGTNTEAFF
d_call: NA; v_call: TRBV6-4; j_call: TRBJ2-7; clone_size: few; cdr3_nt: TGTGCCAGCAGTTACTCCGGGACTTCATACGAGCAGTACTTC; cdr3_aa: CASSYSGTSYEQYF
d_call: NA; v_call: TRBV2; j_call: TRBJ2-3; clone_size: NA; cdr3_nt: TGTGCCAGCAGTTTGGCTAGCGCTACAGTAGATACGCAGTATTTT; cdr3_aa: CASSLASATVDTQYF
d_call: TRBD1; v_call: TRBV12-5; j_call: TRBJ2-3; clone_size: NA; cdr3_nt: TGTGCTAGTGGGCTGGGGCAGGGGGCAACAGATACGCAGTATTTT; cdr3_aa: CASGLGQGATDTQYF
d_call: NA; v_call: TRBV7-2; j_call: TRBJ2-7; clone_size: NA; cdr3_nt: TGTGCCAGCACCCCAGAGGGGTTTAGCTCCTACGAGCAGTACTTC; cdr3_aa: CASTPEGFSSYEQYF
d_call: NA; v_call: TRBV5-7; j_call: TRBJ1-5; clone_size: NA; cdr3_nt: TGTGCCAGCAGCTACTGGGCCGCCCGTCTCGGCAATCAGCCCCAGCATTTT; cdr3_aa: CASSYWAARLGNQPQHF
d_call: NA; v_call: TRBV7-6; j_call: TRBJ2-7; clone_size: NA; cdr3_nt: TGTGCCAGCAGCTCCGGGGGATACTACGAGCAGTACTTC; cdr3_aa: CASSSGGYYEQYF
d_call: TRBD1; v_call: TRBV24-1; j_call: TRBJ2-5; clone_size: many; cdr3_nt: TGTGCCACCAGTGAGGGGAACAGGGGAACCCTTGGGGAGACCCAGTACTTC; cdr3_aa: CATSEGNRGTLGETQYF
d_call: TRBD1; v_call: TRBV20-1; j_call: TRBJ1-1; clone_size: NA; cdr3_nt: TGCAGTGCTAGCCGAGGGGGCGGGAGCTTCTTT; cdr3_aa: CSASRGGGSFF
d_call: NA; v_call: TRBV7-3; j_call: TRBJ2-1; clone_size: NA; cdr3_nt: TGTGCCAGCAGCTTTAGGGGCAGTGCCAATGAGCAGTTCTTC; cdr3_aa: CASSFRGSANEQFF
d_call: NA; v_call: TRBV7-8; j_call: TRBJ2-1; clone_size: NA; cdr3_nt: TGTGCCAGCAGCATAAAGAGGGATGAGCAGTTCTTC; cdr3_aa: CASSIKRDEQFF
d_call: TRBD1; v_call: TRBV7-9; j_call: TRBJ1-5; clone_size: once; cdr3_nt: TGTGCCAGCAGGGACCGGGACAGGACATATCAGCCCCAGCATTTT; cdr3_aa: CASRDRDRTYQPQHF
d_call: NA; v_call: TRBV10-3; j_call: TRBJ1-3; clone_size: NA; cdr3_nt: TGTGCCATCAGTGGGCCAGGAAACACCATATATTTT; cdr3_aa: CAISGPGNTIYF
d_call: NA; v_call: TRBV2; j_call: TRBJ1-4; clone_size: many; cdr3_nt: TGTGCCAGCAGTGATTCAAATGAAAAACTGTTTTTT; cdr3_aa: CASSDSNEKLFF
d_call: NA; v_call: TRBV29-1; j_call: TRBJ1-5; clone_size: NA; cdr3_nt: TGCAGCGGTCTAGGGACCGGGGACGGCAATCAGCCCCAGCATTTT; cdr3_aa: CSGLGTGDGNQPQHF
d_call: TRBD1; v_call: TRBV15; j_call: TRBJ2-3; clone_size: NA; cdr3_nt: TGTGCCAGCAGACAGGGTCCTATCACAGATACGCAGTATTTT; cdr3_aa: CASRQGPITDTQYF
d_call: NA; v_call: TRBV27; j_call: TRBJ2-7; clone_size: few; cdr3_nt: TGTGCCAGCAGTTTATCCAGCCCTACCGACGAGCAGTACTTC; cdr3_aa: CASSLSSPTDEQYF
d_call: NA; v_call: TRBV2; j_call: TRBJ2-2; clone_size: many; cdr3_nt: TGTGCCAGCAGCAAAAGGGATGCCAGGGAGCTGTTTTTT; cdr3_aa: CASSKRDARELFF
d_call: NA; v_call: TRBV5-1; j_call: TRBJ1-1; clone_size: NA; cdr3_nt: TGCGCCAGCAGCTCCTACGGGGGCGCTGAAGCTTTCTTT; cdr3_aa: CASSSYGGAEAFF
d_call: NA; v_call: TRBV6-2/TRBV6-3; j_call: TRBJ2-7; clone_size: many; cdr3_nt: TGTGCCAGCTCCGGGACATTAAAGGCCTACGAGCAGTACTTC; cdr3_aa: CASSGTLKAYEQYF
d_call: NA; v_call: TRBV29-1; j_call: TRBJ2-7; clone_size: few; cdr3_nt: TGCAGCGTTGAAGATGGGCAAAGCTCCTACGAGCAGTACTTC; cdr3_aa: CSVEDGQSSYEQYF
d_call: TRBD2; v_call: TRBV7-2; j_call: TRBJ2-5; clone_size: many; cdr3_nt: TGTGCCAGCAGCTTAGGGTCGCTAGCGGGAGGGACGGGAGAGACCCAGTACTTC; cdr3_aa: CASSLGSLAGGTGETQYF
d_call: NA; v_call: TRBV20-1; j_call: TRBJ1-5; clone_size: NA; cdr3_nt: TGCAGTGCTAGAGGACTTCGGGACCAGCCCCAGCATTTT; cdr3_aa: CSARGLRDQPQHF
d_call: NA; v_call: TRBV5-5; j_call: TRBJ1-1; clone_size: NA; cdr3_nt: TGTGCCAGCAGCCCGGGGGAGGACACTGAAGCTTTCTTT; cdr3_aa: CASSPGEDTEAFF
d_call: NA; v_call: TRBV12-3/TRBV12-4; j_call: TRBJ2-7; clone_size: few; cdr3_nt: TGTGCCAGCAGTGTTACCTATCGACAGGCGTATAATCCCTACGAGCAGTACTTC; cdr3_aa: CASSVTYRQAYNPYEQYF
d_call: NA; v_call: TRBV12-3/TRBV12-4; j_call: TRBJ1-5; clone_size: many; cdr3_nt: TGTGCCAGCAGTTTAGGGGTAACCCAGCATTTT; cdr3_aa: CASSLGVTQHF
d_call: TRBD1; v_call: TRBV30; j_call: TRBJ1-5; clone_size: many; cdr3_nt: TGTGCCTGGAGTACGGACAGGGATCAGCCCCAGCATTTT; cdr3_aa: CAWSTDRDQPQHF
d_call: NA; v_call: TRBV5-1; j_call: TRBJ2-5; clone_size: many; cdr3_nt: TGCGCCAGCAGCTTGATGGGGGAGGAAGAGACCCAGTACTTC; cdr3_aa: CASSLMGEEETQYF
d_call: NA; v_call: TRBV7-9; j_call: TRBJ2-7; clone_size: few; cdr3_nt: TGTGCTAGCCCATCAAATTACGAGCAGTACTTC; cdr3_aa: CASPSNYEQYF
d_call: TRBD2; v_call: TRBV18; j_call: TRBJ2-7; clone_size: NA; cdr3_nt: TGTGCCAGCTCACGGGAACTAGCGGGAGTGGTCGAGCAGTACTTC; cdr3_aa: CASSRELAGVVEQYF
d_call: TRBD2; v_call: TRBV10-3; j_call: TRBJ2-7; clone_size: NA; cdr3_nt: TGTGCCATCAGTGGTTCGGCCAGCGGGAGTACTTACGAGCAGTACTTC; cdr3_aa: CAISGSASGSTYEQYF